This T cell receptor (beta chain) was documented in a study of blood T cell repertoires in COVID-19 (dated by TCRdb to between 2020 and 2021). A note on the overall study: Samples covering the acute and convalescent phases of COVID-19 were provided by collaborators in the United States, Italy and Spain. The repertoires were released in a freely available public database meant as a resource for research on the immune response to SARS-CoV-2. HLA class I and class II types, where available, came from metadata supplied by the sample provider rather than from assay-based typing. A de-identified subject ID, COVID-19 status, age in years and sex were almost always included in the sample metadata. Deeply sampled blood TCRbeta repertoires from subjects exposed to, actively infected with, or recovered from COVID-19 were included in the dataset. The material from the prospective study consisted of cDNA or gDNA derived from T cells, B-cell-depleted T cells, or PBMCs. Samples came from the ongoing ImmuneRACE study (first 160 participants) plus 1,254 subjects from 6 global collaborators. Overall study results and their limits: How much clinical and demographic metadata was included differed by source and by participant, and the metadata was provided uncurated.

One collaborating source in Seattle enrolled patients while the patients were actively infected and followed the patients over time throughout the course of disease. Whole blood was collected in K2EDTA tubes by collaborating institutions according to the institutions' own protocols. For TCRbeta analysis, collaborator samples were shipped as frozen whole blood, as isolated PBMCs, or as DNA extracted from either sample type. About this clone: Its binding antigen is unknown. One base away there is no much larger clone; base qualities are not given.

The immunoSEQ Assay, a bias-controlled multiplex PCR, was used to amplify TCRbeta CDR3 regions from genomic DNA. Processing in the source paper ran as follows. The number of nucleated cells in each sample was estimated from the amplification of reference gene primers within the assay. To quantify the absolute abundance of each unique TCRbeta CDR3 rearrangement, sequence reads were collapsed and filtered. For each sample, productive Simpson clonality was calculated by taking the square root of Simpson's diversity index across productive rearrangements. The immuneACCESS repertoire file appears here via TCRdb, limited to in-frame rearrangements. These files lack a portion of the clones; in checked studies, under half of the deficit traces to unresolved V genes, and the cause of the others is not known. D and trimming were read from the DNA, whereas the V and J calls and clone size are those reported in that table. Here the sample has about 500,000 clones; roughly nine tenths occur a single time. The top ten clonotypes cover roughly 0.92% of the sample.

The CDR3 starts with the cysteine, ends with the phenylalanine, and has 15 residues. Only CDR3 DNA is held: 45 bases, read in frame from base 1. V loses 4 bases, J loses 1 base, and the germline ends lie 12 bases apart. CDR1 is given as KGHDR and CDR2 as SFDVKD, both from the germline V gene. This receptor was identified in a man aged 18 to 29 with COVID-19, enrolled during active disease. The rearranged segments are TRBV24-1 and TRBJ2-5; no D gene can be assigned with confidence. Material for sequencing was peripheral blood. CDR3 reads: CATSDLVKLQETQYF. DNA sequence: TGTGCCACCAGTGACCTCGTTAAGCTCCAAGAGACCCAGTACTTC.